The 26 T cell receptor beta chains given below trace back to one sample, sequenced in a study of blood T cell repertoires in COVID-19. Clones were sequenced by immunoSEQ multiplex PCR, and TCRdb holds only the in-frame ones, with some missing. The sample lists a few hundred thousand clones; about 87% were seen once. Source material: peripheral blood. These receptors were taken from a human donor in a cohort sampled during active COVID-19.

The chain combines TRBV5-1 with TRBJ2-3, with D hard to call. Germline-derived CDR1 and CDR2 are SGHRS and YFSETQ. Trimming removed 1 base at V and 1 base at J, with 10 bases between. The CDR3 loop spans 15 amino acids. CDR3 residues: CASSLLAHGTDTQYF. The CDR3 nucleotides are TGCGCCAGCAGCTTGTTGGCTCATGGCACAGATACGCAGTATTTT.

This clone occurred a few times. The chain employs TRBV29-1 and TRBJ2-5; a possible D gene is TRBD1 (6 bases). The CDR3 consists of 14 residues. The V gene's germline CDR1 is SQVTM and CDR2 ANQGSEA. Trimming shortened V by 4 bases and J by 1 base, and 13 bases separated the two germline ends. The CDR3 DNA reads TGCAGCGTTGTGGACGGACAGCCCCAAGAGACCCAGTACTTC. Encoded protein: CSVVDGQPQETQYF.

The J gene is TRBJ1-1, the V gene TRBV6-5, with 9 bases fitting TRBD1. CDR1 is MNHEY and CDR2 is SVGAGI in the germline V gene. Trimming took 6 bases from V and 8 from J; bases not matched to a gene: 4. This CDR3 has 12 amino acids. The CDR3 DNA follows: TGTGCCAGCAGCCAGACAGGGGGGGAAGCTTTCTTT. It codes for CASSQTGGEAFF.

V and J are TRBV27 and TRBJ2-3; tentatively, D is TRBD1 (6 bases). From germline, CDR1 is MNHEY and CDR2 SMNVEV (reference sequence). CDR3 length: 15 amino acids. Trimming stripped 3 bases from V and 8 bases from J, with 18 bases between. CDR3 loop: CASSFDHTGSGTQYF. The DNA of the CDR3 is TGTGCCAGCAGTTTCGACCACACAGGGTCAGGTACGCAGTATTTT.

The rearrangement links TRBV4-2 to TRBJ2-7; perhaps TRBD1 as D (6 bases). CDR3 length: 13 amino acids. Per the germline V gene, CDR1 is LGHNA and CDR2 is YNFKEQ. V dropped 5 bases and J dropped 1 base, with 9 bases sitting between them. The CDR3 DNA follows: TGTGCCAGCAGCGACGGACAGTCCTACGAGCAGTACTTC. Its protein product is CASSDGQSYEQYF.

This rearrangement joins TRBV4-2 to TRBJ2-1; D gene ambiguous. CDR3 size: 15 residues. Germline V lookup: CDR1 LGHNA, CDR2 YNFKEQ. V was shortened by 1 base and J by 4 bases, with 11 bases between the two germline ends. In DNA form, the CDR3 reads TGTGCCAGCAGCCAAGGACTTTCGCTATACAATGAGCAGTTCTTC. Translation: CASSQGLSLYNEQFF.

This rearrangement joins TRBV5-1 to TRBJ1-2; D unresolved. CDR1 is SGHRS, CDR2 YFSETQ, per germline. The CDR3 sequence is 13 residues long. V dropped 3 bases and J dropped 4 bases, with 10 bases sitting between them. In nucleotides, the CDR3 is TGCGCCAGCAGCTCCGTGGGGAGCTATGGCTACACCTTC. This sequence encodes CASSSVGSYGYTF.

The rearrangement links TRBV2 to TRBJ2-2; no definite D call. Per germline, CDR1 SNHLY and CDR2 FYNNEI. The CDR3 sequence is 13 residues long. Trimming shortened V by 7 bases and J by 1 base, and 7 bases separated the two germline ends. Here the CDR3 DNA reads TGTGCCAGCAATTCATGGAACACCGGGGAGCTGTTTTTT. Encoded protein: CASNSWNTGELFF.

The CDR3 DNA sequence: TGTGCCAGCAGCTTCCAGGGCAGCCGAGAGACCCAGTACTTC. This gives the protein CASSFQGSRETQYF. This chain uses TRBV7-2 with TRBJ2-5; perhaps TRBD1 as D (5 bases). Germline values: CDR1 SGHTA, CDR2 FQGNSA. V was trimmed by 3 bases and J by 4 bases, leaving 12 bases between them. The CDR3 is 14 residues long. Combining the CDR3 with reference TRBV7-2 and TRBJ2-5 gives the whole variable domain GAGVSQSPSNKVTEKGKDVELRCDPISGHTALYWYRQSLGQGLEFLIYFQGNSAPDKSGLPSDRFSAERTGGSVSTLTIQRTQQEDSAVYLCASSFQGSRETQYFGPGTRLLVL.

The V gene is TRBV6-5, the J gene TRBJ2-3; TRBD2 matches at 11 bases. The CDR3 has 15 amino acids. Germline-derived CDR1 and CDR2 are MNHEY and SVGAGI. V lost 3 bases and J lost 1; bases outside the gene matches: 0. In DNA form, the CDR3 reads TGTGCCAGCAGTTATAGCGGGAGGGGCACAGATACGCAGTATTTT. Amino acid sequence: CASSYSGRGTDTQYF.

This chain uses TRBV7-9 with TRBJ1-2; D might be TRBD1 (5 bases). The V gene's germline CDR1 is SEHNR and CDR2 FQNEAQ (reference sequence). The V end lost 4 bases, the J end lost 1 base, and 16 bases lay between the germline ends. The CDR3 loop spans 16 amino acids. The CDR3 here is CASSSGGTGSNYGYTF. The CDR3 region has the DNA TGTGCCAGCAGCTCTGGGGGGACGGGAAGTAACTATGGCTACACCTTC.

The genes are TRBV24-1 and TRBJ2-5; TRBD2 is a possible D gene (6 bases). The ends were cut back, 6 bases at V and 2 bases at J, with 18 bases in the middle. Germline V CDR1 and CDR2: KGHDR, SFDVKD. This CDR3 has 16 amino acids. The CDR3 bases are TGTGCCACCAGTTACCCGCGGGGCCAGGGACAAGAGACCCAGTACTTC. This sequence encodes CATSYPRGQGQETQYF.

This clone was recorded only once. The chain couples TRBV29-1 to TRBJ1-1; 7 nucleotides line up with TRBD1. CDR3 size: 16 residues. The J segment lost 1 base and the V segment lost 6 bases, leaving 14 bases of the junction unmatched. Germline loops: CDR1 SQVTM, CDR2 ANQGSEA. DNA for the CDR3: TGCAGCGTACTCCGAAACAGGGGTTTAGGGAACACTGAAGCTTTCTTT. Translating it yields CSVLRNRGLGNTEAFF. The variable domain in full, with the rest retrieved from reference TRBV29-1 and TRBJ1-1, is SAVISQKPSRDICQRGTSLTIQCQVDSQVTMMFWYRQQPGQSLTLIATANQGSEATYESGFVIDKFPISRPNLTFSTLTVSNMSPEDSSIYLCSVLRNRGLGNTEAFFGQGTRLTVV.

V is TRBV7-9 and J is TRBJ2-2; TRBD2 matches at 13 bases. CDR1 SEHNR and CDR2 FQNEAQ come from the germline V gene (reference sequence). With 6 bases clipped from V and 1 base from J, the junction kept 5 bases outside the gene matches. CDR3 length: 17 amino acids. The CDR3 nucleotides are TGTGCCAGCAGATTCGGACTAGCGGGGGAGAACACCGGGGAGCTGTTTTTT. Protein sequence: CASRFGLAGENTGELFF.

This clone has a count of ten or more. This chain uses TRBV4-1 with TRBJ1-2; 10 nucleotides align to TRBD1. The CDR3 is 13 residues long. Germline assignment: CDR1 MGHRA and CDR2 YSYEKL. V lost 3 bases and J lost 7; bases outside the gene matches: 2. The CDR3 loop reads CASSHDRGLGYTF. The DNA of the CDR3 is TGCGCCAGCAGCCACGACAGGGGGCTTGGCTACACCTTC.

V and J are TRBV4-1 and TRBJ1-3; TRBD1 agrees at 9 bases. With 3 bases clipped from V and 3 bases from J, the junction kept 15 bases outside the gene matches. CDR3 size: 19 residues. The germline gives CDR1 MGHRA, CDR2 YSYEKL. The CDR3 here is CASSHPRGGQGIFGNTIYF. CDR3 nucleotide sequence: TGCGCCAGCAGCCACCCCCGGGGGGGACAGGGTATTTTTGGAAACACCATATATTTT.

The V and J genes are TRBV14 and TRBJ2-1; TRBD2 matches 15 bases. V was pared by 3 bases and J by 9 bases, with 6 bases of the junction left unmatched. The CDR3 has 16 residues. Germline-derived CDR1 and CDR2 are SGHDN and FVKESK. The CDR3 DNA reads as TGTGCCAGCAGCCACCGGACTAGCGGGGGGGCGGGTGAGCAGTTCTTC. This gives the protein CASSHRTSGGAGEQFF. Combining the CDR3 with reference TRBV14 and TRBJ2-1 gives the whole variable domain EAGVTQFPSHSVIEKGQTVTLRCDPISGHDNLYWYRRVMGKEIKFLLHFVKESKQDESGMPNNRFLAERTGGTYSTLKVQPAELEDSGVYFCASSHRTSGGAGEQFFGPGTRLTVL.

The chain has TRBV5-1 and TRBJ2-7, with 13 bases lining up with TRBD2. V lost 8 bases and J lost 3; bases outside the gene matches: 11. The CDR3 covers 16 residues. Germline V gene sequence: CDR1 SGHRS, CDR2 YFSETQ. The CDR3 is CASRGLAGLPDYEQYF. The CDR3 DNA reads TGCGCCAGTCGGGGACTAGCGGGACTTCCTGACTACGAGCAGTACTTC.

V gene TRBV16 combines with J gene TRBJ2-4; 9 bases agree with TRBD1. This CDR3 is 14 amino acids long. V shed 4 bases and J 9 bases; nucleotides not matched to a gene: 7. Germline V gives CDR1 KGHSY, CDR2 FQNENV. CDR3 amino acids: CASSPTGTGIIQYF. The CDR3 bases are TGTGCCAGCAGCCCAACCGGGACAGGGATCATTCAGTACTTC.

The V and J genes are TRBV5-1 and TRBJ1-6, with 9 bases matching TRBD1. V lost 0 bases and J lost 5; bases outside the gene matches: 3. Germline V gene data show CDR1 as SGHRS and CDR2 as YFSETQ. This CDR3 comprises 16 residues. The DNA for the CDR3 is TGCGCCAGCAGCTTGGAGGGACAGGGCGATAATTCACCCCTCCACTTT. Amino acid sequence: CASSLEGQGDNSPLHF.

The chain recombines TRBV5-1 with TRBJ2-3; maybe TRBD1 (5 bases). Germline CDR1 SGHRS, CDR2 YFSETQ. The CDR3 is 15 residues long. Trimming stripped 5 bases from V and 0 bases from J, with 13 bases between. CDR3 sequence: CASSKLQASTDTQYF. CDR3 coding DNA: TGCGCCAGCAGTAAGTTACAGGCGAGCACAGATACGCAGTATTTT. The full variable domain, rest sourced from reference TRBV5-1 and TRBJ2-3, is KAGVTQTPRYLIKTRGQQVTLSCSPISGHRSVSWYQQTPGQGLQFLFEYFSETQRNKGNFPGRFSGRQFSNSRSEMNVSTLELGDSALYLCASSKLQASTDTQYFGPGTRLTVL.

V and J are TRBV5-1 and TRBJ2-7; 9 nucleotides align to TRBD1. Trimming cost V 4 bases and J 3 bases; bases outside gene matches: 5. The CDR3 loop spans 14 amino acids. Germline-derived CDR1 and CDR2 are SGHRS and YFSETQ. CDR3 in DNA: TGCGCCAGCAGCCTAACGACAGGGGGCTACGAGCAGTACTTC. Encoded protein: CASSLTTGGYEQYF.

In its sample, this clone was seen once. The chain recombines TRBV5-1 with TRBJ2-7; 7 nucleotides align to TRBD1. After removal of 5 bases from V and 5 bases from J, the junction contained 7 bases not matched to a gene. This CDR3 is 13 amino acids long. From germline, CDR1 is SGHRS and CDR2 YFSETQ. The CDR3 nucleotides read TGCGCCAGCAGTTTACCACAGGGGAACGAGCAGTACTTC. Its translation is CASSLPQGNEQYF.

The chain couples TRBV9 to TRBJ2-7, with a possible D match to TRBD2 (5 bases). Germline CDR1 reads SGDLS; CDR2 reads YYNGEE. V dropped 2 bases and J dropped 6 bases, with 12 bases sitting between them. CDR3 size: 13 residues. The CDR3 region is CASSVTAGVEQYF. CDR3 nucleotide sequence: TGTGCCAGCAGCGTCACCGCCGGGGTCGAGCAGTACTTC. The whole variable domain, remainder taken from reference TRBV9 and TRBJ2-7, is DSGVTQTPKHLITATGQRVTLRCSPRSGDLSVYWYQQSLDQGLQFLIQYYNGEERAKGNILERFSAQQFPDLHSELNLSSLELGDSALYFCASSVTAGVEQYFGPGTRLTVT.

The gene calls are TRBV19 and TRBJ2-1; 8 bases match TRBD2. The CDR3 sequence is 16 residues long. Germline trimming cut 3 bases from V and 2 bases from J; bases unmatched to any gene: 6. The germline V gene has CDR1 LNHDA and CDR2 SQIVND (reference sequence). The CDR3 nucleotides read TGTGCCAGTAGTATTCGGGCGGGAGGCCCCTACAATGAGCAGTTCTTC. It encodes CASSIRAGGPYNEQFF.

The V call is TRBV5-1, the J call TRBJ1-5; TRBD1 agrees at 11 bases. Trimming at V came to 4 bases and at J to 6 bases, leaving 9 bases not matched to a gene. Germline CDR1 reads SGHRS; CDR2 reads YFSETQ. CDR3 size: 16 residues. The DNA of the CDR3 is TGCGCCAGCAGCGTAGGGACAGGGGGGATTGGTCAGCCCCAGCATTTT. Its protein product is CASSVGTGGIGQPQHF.